This is a list of T cell receptor beta chains from one sample in a study of T cells in Graves' hyperthyroidism and ophthalmopathy. Each CDR3 protein gets one entry after TCRdb re-called the multiplex PCR reads with MiXCR. This table holds roughly 290,000 distinct CDR3 sequences, about an eighth found once. Sequenced input: blood. The receptors were gathered from a woman in her twenties or thirties with Graves' hyperthyroidism that later progressed to Graves' ophthalmopathy. Each CDR3 is given without its conserved first and last residue. Each record gives: J gene, V gene, clone size, CDR3 protein. Rows give clone size only sometimes, using once, few, many, or a class for an expanded clone.

>TRBJ1-5|TRBV12-3/TRBV12-4|many
ASSLGHYSNQPQH
>TRBJ2-7|TRBV4-2|many
ASSHQEGDLAYEQY
>TRBJ2-1|TRBV19|.
ASRPKLYNEQF
>TRBJ2-3|TRBV6-2/TRBV6-3|many
ASSSSERADTQY
>TRBJ2-7|TRBV27|many
ASSPLEVPSPSYEQY
>TRBJ2-1|TRBV7-2|many
ASSLAGTSGRVNEQF
>TRBJ2-5|TRBV4-1|many
ASSRGDSRGTETQY
>TRBJ2-7|TRBV20-1|many
SAGGLWEQY
>TRBJ1-4|TRBV4-1|.
ASSQVVREFEKLF
>TRBJ1-5|TRBV5-8|many
ASSLRETGGASNQPQH
>TRBJ1-2|TRBV20-1|many
SARVAGSHGYT
>TRBJ2-7|TRBV6-1|many
ASSREGTGTNEQY
>TRBJ1-5|TRBV7-9|.
ASSLADRGLSRNQPQH
>TRBJ2-2|TRBV18|many
ASSPLVKTGELF
>TRBJ1-3|TRBV28|many
ASRTGIGNTIY
>TRBJ1-4|TRBV28|.
ASSLYRFATNEKLF
>TRBJ2-5|TRBV27|few
ASFDRGGVTQY
>TRBJ2-7|TRBV18|many
ASSPAGTSLNYEQY
>TRBJ2-1|TRBV7-2|many
ASSLGLIYNEQF
>TRBJ2-2|TRBV7-9|.
TSLGQGTGELF
>TRBJ2-3|TRBV9|few
ASSVGNSGNTQY
>TRBJ2-7|TRBV20-1|many
SAADRVSGEQY
>TRBJ2-1|TRBV4-2|many
ASSQDPLGSGSTRSYNEQF
>TRBJ1-2|TRBV12-3/TRBV12-4|many
ASSPQVYLGYT
>TRBJ2-1|TRBV2|many
ASSQGTGNEQF
>TRBJ1-4|TRBV6-6|.
ASSYRGQGWEKLF
>TRBJ1-2|TRBV19|few
ASSPSRQVNYGYT
>TRBJ2-5|TRBV7-3|.
ASSLTGTREETQY
>TRBJ2-1|TRBV24-1|.
ATSDSSLTEQF
>TRBJ1-6|TRBV6-1|many
ASEYYQGSSYNSPLH
>TRBJ2-3|TRBV28|few
ASSLWGAVLSSGTDTQY
>TRBJ1-5|TRBV30|many
ACETDRNQPQH
>TRBJ1-2|TRBV19|.
ASSLRSGVGYT
>TRBJ2-7|TRBV12-3/TRBV12-4|.
ASRRDGLSYEQY
>TRBJ2-1|TRBV7-3|.
ASSPGTSVEQF
>TRBJ2-3|TRBV7-6|many
ASSSQSDTQY
>TRBJ1-4|TRBV5-1|.
ASSEGRGTNEKLF